Each of the 20 T cell receptor beta chains below was sequenced from the same sample in a study of blood T cell repertoires in COVID-19. The table came from immunoSEQ multiplex PCR; TCRdb's copy has only in-frame clones and leaves some out. Of some 330,000 clones in the sample, under 90% were seen once. Specimen: peripheral blood. These receptors were obtained from a woman under 40 with COVID-19, enrolled during active disease.

V usage is TRBV6-1 and J usage is TRBJ2-7; 8 bases are a match to TRBD1. CDR1 is MNHNS, CDR2 SASEGT, per germline. The CDR3 length is 16 residues. V lost 1 base, J lost 2 bases, and 7 bases stayed unmatched. The DNA for the CDR3 is TGTGCCAGCAGTGAAGGGACAGGGATAGCCGCCTACGAGCAGTACGTC. This sequence encodes CASSEGTGIAAYEQYV.

This sequence joins TRBV5-8 and TRBJ2-2; D is undetermined. The V end was cut by 7 bases, the J end by 0 bases, with 13 bases between. The germline V gene encodes CDR1 SGHTS and CDR2 YDEGEE. The CDR3 has 15 residues. CDR3 in DNA: TGTGCCAGCGCCGATTGGGCAACGAACACCGGGGAGCTGTTTTTT. Its protein is CASADWATNTGELFF. Together with reference TRBV5-8 and TRBJ2-2, the CDR3 gives the full variable domain: EAGVTQSPTHLIKTRGQQATLRCSPISGHTSVYWYQQALGLGLQFLLWYDEGEERNRGNFPPRFSGRQFPNYSSELNVNALELEDSALYLCASADWATNTGELFFGEGSRLTVL.

V and J are TRBV4-1 and TRBJ1-4; D may be TRBD1 (5 bases). There are 15 residues in the CDR3. The germline V gene encodes CDR1 MGHRA and CDR2 YSYEKL. V lost 6 bases and J lost 6, with 17 bases in between. CDR3 sequence: CASSPHLGGDEKLFF. The CDR3 DNA follows: TGCGCCAGCAGTCCGCATTTGGGGGGGGATGAAAAACTGTTTTTT.

This clone was seen once. The chain employs TRBV12-3 or TRBV12-4 and TRBJ1-3; D is unresolved. Trimming took off 7 bases at V and 4 bases at J, with 11 bases between the two ends. The CDR3 loop spans 13 amino acids. CDR3: CASTGNGGNTIYF. CDR3 nucleotide sequence: TGTGCCAGCACCGGGAACGGGGGAAACACCATATATTTT.

The CDR3: CASRRGTADHQPQHF. In nucleotides, the CDR3 is TGTGCCAGCAGGAGGGGGACAGCAGACCATCAGCCCCAGCATTTT. V and J are TRBV6-5 and TRBJ1-5; 7 bases match TRBD1. Trimming cost V 6 bases and J 5 bases; bases outside gene matches: 10. Germline loops: CDR1 MNHEY, CDR2 SVGAGI. This CDR3 contains 15 residues.

The chain couples TRBV27 to TRBJ2-7; 8 nucleotides agree with TRBD1. The CDR3 length is 14 residues. The germline CDR1 and CDR2 sequences are MNHEY and SMNVEV (reference sequence). J was trimmed by 3 bases and V by 10 bases; bases with no gene match: 11. CDR3 bases: TGTGCCATCCCGGACAGGGAAACTGGCTACGAGCAGTACGTC. It yields the protein CAIPDRETGYEQYV.

The table lists this clone with a count of one. CDR3: CASSLSRESYGYTF. In DNA, the CDR3 is TGTGCCAGCAGCTTAAGCCGGGAGAGCTATGGCTACACCTTC. The chain carries TRBV7-9 and TRBJ1-2; D remains ambiguous. This CDR3 is 14 amino acids long. In germline, CDR1 is SEHNR, CDR2 FQNEAQ (reference sequence). V was pared by 2 bases and J by 4 bases, with 11 bases between.

This chain joins TRBV19 and TRBJ1-4, with a possible D match to TRBD1 (6 bases). The CDR3 length is 14 residues. V lost 3 bases and J 8 bases, leaving 13 bases between the germline ends. Germline values: CDR1 LNHDA, CDR2 SQIVND (reference sequence). This chain's CDR3 is CASSMNQGREKLFF. CDR3 bases: TGTGCCAGTAGTATGAACCAGGGGAGAGAAAAACTGTTTTTT.

The sample holds one count of this clone. The V call is TRBV27, the J call TRBJ1-5; 7 bases match TRBD1. CDR3 length equals 14 residues. Germline CDR1 reads MNHEY; CDR2 reads SMNVEV (reference sequence). After removal of 6 bases from V and 6 bases from J, the junction contained 8 bases not matched to a gene. The CDR3 is CASSPRGEVQPQHF. The CDR3 DNA follows: TGTGCCAGCAGCCCCAGGGGGGAGGTTCAGCCCCAGCATTTT.

This chain joins TRBV30 and TRBJ2-7, with 7 bases matching TRBD1. The trim removed 4 bases at V and 0 bases at J, leaving 0 bases unmatched. CDR3 length: 12 residues. The germline V gene has CDR1 GTSNPN and CDR2 SVGIG (reference sequence). CDR3 DNA: TGTGCCTGGAACAGGGGCTCCTACGAGCAGTACTTC. Translation: CAWNRGSYEQYF.

This clone came up a few times. V gene TRBV30 combines with J gene TRBJ2-6; 10 nucleotides align to TRBD1. Germline V gives CDR1 GTSNPN, CDR2 SVGIG (reference sequence). The CDR3 has 16 amino acids. After removal of 1 base from V and 2 bases from J, the junction contained 2 bases not matched to a gene. The CDR3 DNA reads TGTGCCTGGAGTGGACAGGGGGCGGCTGGGGCCAACGTCCTGACTTTC. Amino acids: CAWSGQGAAGANVLTF.

This sequence joins TRBV11-3 and TRBJ2-1; D gene uncertain. The CDR3 covers 11 residues. The V end was cut by 4 bases, the J end by 14 bases, with 12 bases between. Germline V lookup: CDR1 SGHNT, CDR2 YENEEA. The CDR3 nucleotides read TGTGCCAGCAGCTCCGTTGGGCAGGAGTTCTTC. It encodes CASSSVGQEFF.

The chain has TRBV11-3 and TRBJ1-1; maybe TRBD1 (5 bases). The V gene lost 2 bases and the J gene lost 8 bases, with 12 bases spanning the gap. CDR3 length: 13 residues. Germline V lookup: CDR1 SGHNT, CDR2 YENEEA. The CDR3 loop reads CASSLRGEMEAFF. CDR3 bases: TGTGCCAGCAGCTTAAGGGGCGAGATGGAAGCTTTCTTT.

The chain recombines TRBV7-6 with TRBJ2-5; possibly TRBD2 for D (6 bases). The CDR3 loop spans 19 amino acids. Per the germline V gene, CDR1 is SGHVS and CDR2 is FNYEAQ. V was cut by 1 base and J by 0 bases, with 21 bases left in between. CDR3 region: CASSLDPSRGLIYQETQYF. CDR3 nucleotide sequence: TGTGCCAGCAGCTTAGACCCCTCGCGGGGACTTATTTACCAAGAGACCCAGTACTTC.

In DNA form, the CDR3 reads TGTGCCAGCAGAATCGGGACTCTCGCAAACGAGCAGTACTTC. Its translation: CASRIGTLANEQYF. This sequence joins TRBV7-8 and TRBJ2-7; possibly TRBD2 for D (6 bases). This CDR3 contains 14 residues. The germline V gene has CDR1 SGHVS and CDR2 FQNEAQ. V lost 6 bases, J lost 5 bases, and 17 bases lay in between.

The gene calls are TRBV10-2 and TRBJ1-2; 8 bases are shared with TRBD1. The CDR3 covers 15 residues. Germline values: CDR1 WSHSY, CDR2 SAAADI. The V gene end was trimmed by 3 bases and the J gene end by 8 bases; junction bases not matched to a gene: 11. This CDR3 reads CASSEGRGRARGYTF. CDR3 DNA: TGCGCCAGCAGTGAAGGCAGGGGGCGCGCAAGGGGCTACACCTTC.

This chain connects TRBV5-1 to TRBJ1-1; 10 positions agree with TRBD1. The junction had 2 bases not matched to a gene; V was cut back by 4 bases and J by 5 bases. CDR1 is SGHRS, CDR2 YFSETQ, per germline. This CDR3 contains 13 residues. The CDR3 DNA follows: TGCGCCAGCAGCCCGGGACAGGGGACTGAAGCTTTCTTT. As protein: CASSPGQGTEAFF.

The J gene is TRBJ2-7, the V gene TRBV6-1, with 7 nucleotides matching TRBD2. The J segment lost 7 bases and the V segment lost 2 bases, leaving 5 bases of the junction unmatched. Germline CDR1 and CDR2: MNHNS and SASEGT. There are 13 residues in the CDR3. CDR3 sequence reads: CASSETAGVEQYV. CDR3 sequence (DNA): TGTGCCAGCAGTGAAACGGCGGGGGTGGAGCAGTACGTC.

CDR3 nucleotides: TGTGCCCGCATAGGGGCTGAAGCTTTCTTT. Its translation is CARIGAEAFF. The chain combines TRBV25-1 with TRBJ1-1; D possibly corresponds to TRBD1 (5 bases). CDR1 and CDR2 (germline): MGHDK, SYGVNS. Trimming removed 11 bases from V and 6 bases from J, with 10 bases in between. The CDR3 has 10 residues.

This sequence joins TRBV11-2 and TRBJ1-1; 8 bases agree with TRBD1. Germline trimming cut 3 bases from V and 12 bases from J; bases unmatched to any gene: 9. The CDR3 extends over 13 amino acids. Germline CDR1 SGHAT, CDR2 FQNNGV. DNA for the CDR3: TGTGCCAGCAGCTTTTACAGGGGGGTTAATTCTTTCTTT. Translating gives CASSFYRGVNSFF. The full variable domain, with the rest looked up from reference TRBV11-2 and TRBJ1-1, is EAGVAQSPRYKIIEKRQSVAFWCNPISGHATLYWYQQILGQGPKLLIQFQNNGVVDDSQLPKDRFSAERLKGVDSTLKIQPAKLEDSAVYLCASSFYRGVNSFFGQGTRLTVV.